This T cell receptor beta chain appears in the sequencing data of a study of PD-1 blockade in classical Hodgkin lymphoma. This clone was seen once. TCRdb's copy holds only in-frame clones and misses some; the assay was immunoSEQ multiplex PCR. The data hold more than 35,000 clones, with over 60% observed a single time. Every one of the patients relapsed after autologous stem cell transplantation (brentuximab vedotin exposure was variable). Trimming pared 2 bases from V and 5 bases from J, leaving 21 bases between. The CDR3 is made up of 18 amino acids. Germline CDR1 and CDR2: LGHNA and YSLEER. The sample was peripheral blood mononuclear cells (PBMCs), taken before the second cycle of nivolumab. The V gene is TRBV4-3, the J gene TRBJ1-4, with D hard to call. This TCR came from a human donor with classical Hodgkin lymphoma. CDR3 region: CASSQLAVVGSRNEKLFF. CDR3 DNA: TGCGCCAGCAGCCAACTCGCGGTCGTAGGCAGTAGGAATGAAAAACTGTTTTTT.